This is a list of T cell receptor beta chains from one sample in a study of OX40 agonist ivuxolimab in advanced cancers. Here immunoSEQ multiplex PCR was the method, and the copy in TCRdb shows in-frame clones only, minus some. This table holds tens of thousands of clones, about 84% found once. The sequenced sample was CD4+ or CD8+ T cells sorted from blood, obtained in a trial of the OX40 agonist ivuxolimab. These receptors all stem from an adult with an advanced solid tumor such as melanoma, head and neck, liver or kidney cancer. Both conserved end residues are part of each CDR3. A D gene is named only where the DNA matches it firmly. Size values are once, few and many counts, or a class for expanded clones, and some rows have none.

size	D	J	V	DNA	CDR3
once	TRBD2	TRBJ2-7	TRBV9	TGTGCCAGCAGCTTTCAGGCTTTCGTGGGAGGGGCTAACGAGCAGTACTTC	CASSFQAFVGGANEQYF
-	-	TRBJ2-6	TRBV28	TGTGCCAGCAGTTTCCCATCTCCGGCCAACGTCCTGACTTTC	CASSFPSPANVLTF
-	-	TRBJ1-2	TRBV7-9	TGTGCCAGCAGCTCGAGGCCTTTACAGGGCCCTCTACATGGCTACACCTTC	CASSSRPLQGPLHGYTF
-	-	TRBJ2-1	TRBV27	TGTGCCAGCAGTTTTGGTCTCCTACACAATGAGCAGTTCTTC	CASSFGLLHNEQFF
-	-	TRBJ2-2	TRBV28	TGTGCCCACTCCGGGACACACACCGGGGAGCTGTTTTTT	CAHSGTHTGELFF
once	TRBD2	TRBJ2-2	TRBV9	TGTGCCAGCAGCGGATCCGCTAGCGGGAAGGCCGGGGAGCTGTTTTTT	CASSGSASGKAGELFF
few	-	TRBJ2-6	TRBV4-1	TGCGCCAGCAGCCTAATTCCCGGACAGATTAAAACCTACTCTGGGGCCAACGTCCTGACTTTC	CASSLIPGQIKTYSGANVLTF
-	-	TRBJ2-3	TRBV6-6	TGTGCCAGCAGTCTGATGGGTCGGGGGTCGGATACGCAGTATTTT	CASSLMGRGSDTQYF
-	TRBD2	TRBJ2-1	TRBV7-3	TGTGCCAGCAGCTATCTAGCGGGAGGATACAATGAGCAGTTCTTC	CASSYLAGGYNEQFF
-	-	TRBJ2-7	TRBV4-1	TGCGCCAGCAGCCAAGCACCAGGGGATCTATACGAGCAGTACTTC	CASSQAPGDLYEQYF
-	TRBD1	TRBJ2-3	TRBV19	TGTGCCAGTAGTACAGGGGGAGATACGCAGTATTTT	CASSTGGDTQYF
-	TRBD2	TRBJ2-3	TRBV7-6	TGTGCCAGCAGCCCGAGCGGGGTGAGCACAGATACGCAGTATTTT	CASSPSGVSTDTQYF